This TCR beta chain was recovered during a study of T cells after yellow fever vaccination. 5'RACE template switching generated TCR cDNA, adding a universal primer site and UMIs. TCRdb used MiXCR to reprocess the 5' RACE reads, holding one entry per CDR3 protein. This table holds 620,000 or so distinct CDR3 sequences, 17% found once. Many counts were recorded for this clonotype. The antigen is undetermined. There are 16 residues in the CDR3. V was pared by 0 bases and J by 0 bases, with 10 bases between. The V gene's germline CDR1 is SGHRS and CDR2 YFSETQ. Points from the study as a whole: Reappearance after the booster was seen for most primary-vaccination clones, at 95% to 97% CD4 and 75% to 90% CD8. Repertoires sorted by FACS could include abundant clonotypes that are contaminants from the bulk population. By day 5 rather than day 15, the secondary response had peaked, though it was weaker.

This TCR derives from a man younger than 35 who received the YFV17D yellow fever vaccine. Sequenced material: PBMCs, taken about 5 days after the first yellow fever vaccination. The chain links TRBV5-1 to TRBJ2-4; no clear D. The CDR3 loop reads CASSLGNSVAKNIQYF. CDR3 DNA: TGCGCCAGCAGCTTGGGTAACAGCGTAGCCAAAAACATTCAGTACTTC.